Following are 15 T cell receptor beta chains from one sample sequenced in a study of OX40 agonist ivuxolimab in advanced cancers. Receptor libraries were prepared by the immunoSEQ multiplex PCR assay. TCRdb limited this immuneACCESS table to in-frame rearrangements with V and J called. A share of clones is missing; checked studies link under half to unresolved V genes, and the rest is unexplained. Here the sample has tens of thousands of clones; 75% to 80% occur a single time. Of the sample, about 26% is held by the ten largest clones. The material was CD4+ or CD8+ T cells sorted from blood, obtained in a trial of the OX40 agonist ivuxolimab. The source of these receptors is an adult with an advanced solid tumor such as melanoma, head and neck, liver or kidney cancer.

The rearrangement joins TRBV7-2 to TRBJ2-1, with 9 bases matching TRBD1. CDR1 SGHTA and CDR2 FQGNSA come from the germline V gene. Germline trimming cut 3 bases from V and 2 bases from J; bases unmatched to any gene: 8. The length of the CDR3 is 17 residues. The CDR3 DNA reads as TGTGCCAGCAGCTTCTACGGGACAGGGCCTACCTACAATGAGCAGTTCTTC. Protein sequence: CASSFYGTGPTYNEQFF.

The chain carries TRBV2 and TRBJ1-2, with TRBD1 as a possible D gene (5 bases). The CDR3 has 14 residues. Trimming stripped 3 bases from V and 1 base from J, with 9 bases between. CDR1 SNHLY and CDR2 FYNNEI come from the germline V gene. CDR3 amino acids: CASSEIGGNYGYTF. DNA of the CDR3: TGTGCCAGCAGTGAGATCGGGGGTAACTATGGCTACACCTTC. The variable domain in full, completed from reference TRBV2 and TRBJ1-2, reads EPEVTQTPSHQVTQMGQEVILRCVPISNHLYFYWYRQILGQKVEFLVSFYNNEISEKSEIFDDQFSVERPDGSNFTLKIRSTKLEDSAMYFCASSEIGGNYGYTFGSGTRLTVV.

The rearrangement joins TRBV5-4 to TRBJ2-7; the D gene is possibly TRBD2 (5 bases). The CDR3 consists of 15 residues. From germline, CDR1 is SGHNT and CDR2 YYREEE (reference sequence). Between the trimmed V and J ends, which lost 4 bases and 1 base, there was a span of 15 bases. CDR3 sequence reads: CASSQDLASSYEQYF. The CDR3 region has the DNA TGTGCCAGCAGCCAAGACCTAGCTTCGTCCTACGAGCAGTACTTC.

The J gene is TRBJ2-7, the V gene TRBV9, with D possibly matching TRBD2 (5 bases). V lost 4 bases, J lost 2 bases, and 10 bases lay in between. CDR1 and CDR2 (germline): SGDLS, YYNGEE. The CDR3 sequence is 13 residues long. CDR3 protein: CASSPGDTYEQYF. CDR3 sequence (DNA): TGTGCCAGCAGCCCCGGGGATACCTACGAGCAGTACTTC.

The V call is TRBV5-4, the J call TRBJ2-1; 7 nucleotides agree with TRBD1. The junction had 4 bases not matched to a gene; V was cut back by 1 base and J by 6 bases. The CDR3 runs 14 residues. Per germline, CDR1 SGHNT and CDR2 YYREEE (reference sequence). The CDR3 here is CASSLPDRVNEQFF. The CDR3, as DNA: TGTGCCAGCAGCTTGCCAGACAGGGTCAATGAGCAGTTCTTC.

The J gene is TRBJ2-7, the V gene TRBV19; a possible D gene is TRBD2 (6 bases). V lost 4 bases and J 0 bases, leaving 10 bases between the germline ends. This CDR3 contains 14 residues. Germline V gives CDR1 LNHDA, CDR2 SQIVND (reference sequence). The CDR3 nucleotides are TGTGCCAGTAGTAATAGCGGTAGCTCCTACGAGCAGTACTTC. Amino acid sequence: CASSNSGSSYEQYF. The complete variable domain, with remaining parts taken from reference TRBV19 and TRBJ2-7, reads DGGITQSPKYLFRKEGQNVTLSCEQNLNHDAMYWYRQDPGQGLRLIYYSQIVNDFQKGDIAEGYSVSREKKESFPLTVTSAQKNPTAFYLCASSNSGSSYEQYFGPGTRLTVT.

This rearrangement joins TRBV5-5 to TRBJ2-7; 13 positions match TRBD2. This CDR3 has 15 residues. Germline CDR1 is SGHKS and CDR2 is YYEKEE (reference sequence). V trimming: 2 bases; J trimming: 3 bases; junction bases outside the gene matches: 2. In DNA, the CDR3 is TGTGCCAGCAGCTTAACTAGCGGGAGGGACTACGAGCAGTACTTC. Protein sequence: CASSLTSGRDYEQYF.

The chain is built from TRBV7-9 and TRBJ1-2; 9 bases line up with TRBD1. The V gene's germline CDR1 is SEHNR and CDR2 FQNEAQ (reference sequence). Unmatched junction bases numbered 10, after V lost 1 base and J lost 7 bases. The CDR3 extends over 16 amino acids. The CDR3, as DNA: TGTGCCAGCAGCTTAGGCTCGGGACAGGGAAACGGTGGCTACACCTTC. It specifies CASSLGSGQGNGGYTF.

DNA for the CDR3: TGTGCCAGCAGCTTCCAAGACGGCACAGATACGCAGTATTTT. It yields the protein CASSFQDGTDTQYF. The chain recombines TRBV7-9 with TRBJ2-3; D is unclear. The CDR3 is 14 amino acids. Germline-derived CDR1 and CDR2 are SEHNR and FQNEAQ (reference sequence). Trimming left V 3 bases short and J 1 base short, with 8 bases between.

The chain employs TRBV7-8 and TRBJ1-3; 8 nucleotides align to TRBD1. Trimming at V came to 3 bases and at J to 4 bases, leaving 8 bases not matched to a gene. The germline gives CDR1 SGHVS, CDR2 FQNEAQ. CDR3 size: 16 residues. The DNA of the CDR3 is TGTGCCAGCAGCTTCTACAGACAGGGGCCAGGAAACACCATATATTTT. Translated, it gives CASSFYRQGPGNTIYF.

The rearrangement joins TRBV30 to TRBJ1-2; TRBD1 is a possible D gene (5 bases). The CDR3 runs 10 residues. The germline V gene encodes CDR1 GTSNPN and CDR2 SVGIG (reference sequence). The chain's CDR3 is CVGDTYGYTF. The CDR3 DNA is TGTGTGGGGGATACGTATGGCTACACCTTC.

V is TRBV6-5 and J is TRBJ2-5; D remains ambiguous. Trimming pared 1 base from V and 3 bases from J, leaving 12 bases between. CDR3 length: 15 residues. The germline gives CDR1 MNHEY, CDR2 SVGAGI. The DNA of the CDR3 is TGTGCCAGCAGTTACTGGTCCCAGAAAGAAGAGACCCAGTACTTC. As protein: CASSYWSQKEETQYF.

This sequence joins TRBV19 and TRBJ2-7; D is unclear. CDR1 and CDR2 (germline): LNHDA, SQIVND (reference sequence). The CDR3 length is 12 residues. Trimming removed 6 bases at V and 1 base at J, with 7 bases between. For the CDR3, the DNA is TGTGCCAGTAGGGGAATTTCCTACGAGCAGTACTTC. Its protein is CASRGISYEQYF. Full variable domain (remainder filled in from reference TRBV19 and TRBJ2-7): DGGITQSPKYLFRKEGQNVTLSCEQNLNHDAMYWYRQDPGQGLRLIYYSQIVNDFQKGDIAEGYSVSREKKESFPLTVTSAQKNPTAFYLCASRGISYEQYFGPGTRLTVT.

Remarks on this clone: Other DNA sequences in the same sample also yield this CDR3. The chain combines TRBV27 with TRBJ2-1; TRBD2 aligns across 7 bases. From germline, CDR1 is MNHEY and CDR2 SMNVEV (reference sequence). V lost 5 bases to trimming and J lost 2 bases; unmatched junction nucleotides: 3. The CDR3 runs to 14 residues. DNA of the CDR3: TGTGCCAGCAGTCCCGGGACTACCTACAATGAGCAGTTCTTC. Translating it yields CASSPGTTYNEQFF.

The chain carries TRBV6-5 and TRBJ2-7, with TRBD1 as a possible D gene (6 bases). CDR1 MNHEY and CDR2 SVGAGI come from the germline V gene. The CDR3 is 14 residues long. V was cut by 2 bases and J by 3 bases, with 11 bases left in between. CDR3 bases: TGTGCCAGCAGTTACGGCCTCAGGGGCTACGAGCAGTACTTC. It specifies CASSYGLRGYEQYF.